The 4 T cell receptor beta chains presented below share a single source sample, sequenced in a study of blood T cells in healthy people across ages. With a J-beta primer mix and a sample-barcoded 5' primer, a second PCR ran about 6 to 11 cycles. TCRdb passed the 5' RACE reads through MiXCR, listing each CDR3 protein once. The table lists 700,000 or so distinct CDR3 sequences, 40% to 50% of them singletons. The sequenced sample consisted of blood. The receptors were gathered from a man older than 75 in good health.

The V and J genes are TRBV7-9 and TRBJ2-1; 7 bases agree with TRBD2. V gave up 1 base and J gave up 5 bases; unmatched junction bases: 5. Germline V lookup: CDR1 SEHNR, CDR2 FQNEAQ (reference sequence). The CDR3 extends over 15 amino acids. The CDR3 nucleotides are TGTGCCAGCAGCTTAGAGGCTAGCGGTAACAATGAGCAGTTCTTC. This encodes CASSLEASGNNEQFF.

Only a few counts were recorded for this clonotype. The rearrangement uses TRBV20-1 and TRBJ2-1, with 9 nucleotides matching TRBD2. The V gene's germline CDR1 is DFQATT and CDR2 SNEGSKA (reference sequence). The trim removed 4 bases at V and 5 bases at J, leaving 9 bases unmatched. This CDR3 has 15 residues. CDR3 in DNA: TGCAGTGCTAAACGGGCAGTAGCGGGAGACAATGAGCAGTTCTTC. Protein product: CSAKRAVAGDNEQFF.

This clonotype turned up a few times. CDR3 DNA: TGCGCCAGCAACGTTCCGGCCGCCGGGGGGGCTACCCAGTACTTC. This translates into CASNVPAAGGATQYF. The J gene is TRBJ2-5, the V gene TRBV5-1; 8 bases match TRBD2. The germline V gene encodes CDR1 SGHRS and CDR2 YFSETQ. The ends lost 6 bases at V and 8 bases at J; junction bases unmatched: 15. The CDR3 has 15 residues.

The CDR3 region is CSARDLVRRYEQFF. CDR3 DNA sequence: TGCAGTGCTAGAGATTTGGTCCGGCGGTATGAGCAGTTCTTC. The V and J genes are TRBV20-1 and TRBJ2-1, with unresolved D. V lost 0 bases, J lost 8 bases, and 14 bases lay in between. The germline CDR1 and CDR2 sequences are DFQATT and SNEGSKA (reference sequence). CDR3 length: 14 residues.